Sequencing of this T cell receptor beta chain was carried out in a study of molecular identifiers for immune sequencing clone quantification. Sorted cells numbering roughly 18,000 to 1,100,000, with 10%, 30% or 50% RNA, yielded the naive CD8 libraries. Bulk TCR libraries were made with methods that had been previously described and with listed TCR primers. One entry per CDR3 protein results from TCRdb running MiXCR on the PCR reads. The table shows a few hundred thousand distinct CDR3 sequences, with under 30% occurring only once. This clonotype was detected many times. The antigen is unknown. V lost 3 bases and J lost 0, with 16 bases in between. The length of the CDR3 is 17 residues. Study-level findings and limits: Barcodes shared by identical TCR molecules could lead to underestimated sizes of highly expanded clones.

This chain joins TRBV12-3 or TRBV12-4 and TRBJ2-3; D not certain. Sample: naive CD8+ T cells from blood, with Jurkat cell RNA spiked in. The subset denotes: FACS-sorted CD8+CD4-CCR7+CD45RA+ naive T cells. The clonotype comes from a human donor in good health. Some libraries in this study had Jurkat cell RNA spiked in. The CDR3 DNA is TGTGCCAGCAGTTTCAGTGGGCAAAGGGCTAGCACAGATACGCAGTATTTT. Its protein product is CASSFSGQRASTDTQYF.